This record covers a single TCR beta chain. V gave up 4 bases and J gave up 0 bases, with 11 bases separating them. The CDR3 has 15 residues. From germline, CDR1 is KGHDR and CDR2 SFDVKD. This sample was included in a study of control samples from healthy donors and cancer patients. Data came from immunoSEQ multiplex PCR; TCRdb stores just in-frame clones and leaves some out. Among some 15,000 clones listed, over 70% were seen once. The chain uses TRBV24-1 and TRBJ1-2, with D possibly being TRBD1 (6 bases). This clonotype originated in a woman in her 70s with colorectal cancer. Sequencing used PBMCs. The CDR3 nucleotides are TGTGCCACCAGTGAAACAGGGCCGTCTAACTATGGCTACACCTTC. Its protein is CATSETGPSNYGYTF.